One sample yielded the 15 T cell receptor beta chains listed below, sequenced in a study of vaccination and CD4 T cells after COVID-19. Cultured CD4+ T cells had their DNA profiled by the Oncomine TCR Beta short-read assay. TCRdb itself ran the PCR reads through MiXCR, one entry per CDR3 protein. There are fewer than 25,000 distinct CDR3 sequences in the sample; around 50% occur only once, and almost 6% lies in the top ten. Their target antigens are unknown. The sample's treatment: 10-day PBMC culture with coronavirus spike peptide pools or control peptides (ViraFEST assay). The sample comprised CD4+ T cells from blood, cultured in vitro. These receptors came from a human donor who had recovered from COVID-19.

The chain combines TRBV30 with TRBJ2-5; 7 positions match TRBD1. The length of the CDR3 is 15 residues. Germline V lookup: CDR1 GTSNPN, CDR2 SVGIG (reference sequence). After removal of 0 bases from V and 3 bases from J, the junction contained 7 bases not matched to a gene. CDR3 region: CAWSVGGFGKETQYF. Written as DNA, the CDR3 is TGTGCCTGGAGTGTAGGGGGCTTCGGGAAAGAGACCCAGTACTTC.

V usage is TRBV10-3 and J usage is TRBJ2-5; 10 bases are shared with TRBD1. Germline lookup yields CDR1 ENHRY and CDR2 SYGVKD. This CDR3 is built from 15 residues. V lost 2 bases, J lost 6 bases, and 6 bases stayed unmatched. The CDR3 nucleotides are TGTGCCATCAGTGAGACGACAGGGGGCGGGAAGACCCAGTACTTC. Translated: CAISETTGGGKTQYF.

This clonotype has just a few counts. J is TRBJ2-1 and V is TRBV5-1; 11 bases map to TRBD2. The CDR3 length is 15 residues. V was pared by 3 bases and J by 7 bases, with 6 bases of the junction left unmatched. Germline V gene lookup returns CDR1 SGHRS and CDR2 YFSETQ. As DNA, the CDR3 is TGCGCCAGCAGCTCGGGACTAGCGGCGCCGAATGAGCAGTTCTTC. Amino acid sequence: CASSSGLAAPNEQFF.

CDR3 DNA: TGTGCCAGCAGCGGGGGGTTGGGGGACACTGAAGCTTTCTTT. It encodes CASSGGLGDTEAFF. The V and J genes are TRBV9 and TRBJ1-1; TRBD1 might be the D (5 bases). The CDR3 loop spans 14 amino acids. Per the germline V gene, CDR1 is SGDLS and CDR2 is YYNGEE. Trimming cost V 3 bases and J 3 bases, with 12 bases left between them. The variable domain in full, with the rest retrieved from reference TRBV9 and TRBJ1-1, is DSGVTQTPKHLITATGQRVTLRCSPRSGDLSVYWYQQSLDQGLQFLIQYYNGEERAKGNILERFSAQQFPDLHSELNLSSLELGDSALYFCASSGGLGDTEAFFGQGTRLTVV.

This clonotype was observed a handful of times. The chain recombines TRBV18 with TRBJ1-5; no firm D call. The ends were cut back, 4 bases at V and 5 bases at J, with 12 bases in the middle. Germline lookup yields CDR1 KGHSH and CDR2 LQKENI. The CDR3 is 14 residues long. The CDR3 protein is CASSLWWEDQPQHF. In nucleotides, the CDR3 is TGTGCCAGCTCACTTTGGTGGGAGGATCAGCCCCAGCATTTT.

The chain recombines TRBV12-3 or TRBV12-4 with TRBJ2-3; D is unresolved. This CDR3 contains 15 residues. Deletions cut 7 bases from V and 0 bases from J, with 14 bases between. The CDR3 reads CASTVTGVSTDTQYF. In nucleotides, the CDR3 is TGTGCCAGCACGGTCACGGGCGTCAGCACAGATACGCAGTATTTT.

The rearrangement joins TRBV9 to TRBJ1-6; no reliable D call. V lost 3 bases and J lost 3, with 10 bases in between. Germline V gives CDR1 SGDLS, CDR2 YYNGEE. This CDR3 comprises 15 residues. The CDR3 DNA sequence: TGTGCCAGCAGCGCTGAAAATGACTATAATTCACCCCTCCACTTT. It translates to CASSAENDYNSPLHF. The whole variable domain, filled in from reference TRBV9 and TRBJ1-6, reads DSGVTQTPKHLITATGQRVTLRCSPRSGDLSVYWYQQSLDQGLQFLIQYYNGEERAKGNILERFSAQQFPDLHSELNLSSLELGDSALYFCASSAENDYNSPLHFGNGTRLTVT.

This chain joins TRBV7-9 and TRBJ2-3, with TRBD2 matching over 14 bases. After removal of 5 bases from V and 4 bases from J, the junction contained 8 bases not matched to a gene. The germline V gene encodes CDR1 SEHNR and CDR2 FQNEAQ (reference sequence). The length of the CDR3 is 17 residues. The CDR3 here is CASSLGLAGVGADTQYF. CDR3 nucleotide sequence: TGTGCCAGCAGCCTGGGACTAGCGGGAGTAGGGGCAGATACGCAGTATTTT.

This clonotype was observed a handful of times. The V call is TRBV20-1, the J call TRBJ2-2, with 7 positions matching TRBD2. CDR1 and CDR2 (germline): DFQATT, SNEGSKA (reference sequence). V shed 3 bases and J 8 bases; nucleotides not matched to a gene: 0. The CDR3 is 11 residues long. The CDR3 coding sequence is TGCAGTGCTAGCGGGAGGGGGGAGCTGTTTTTT. Amino acid sequence: CSASGRGELFF.

The chain has TRBV7-9 and TRBJ1-4; TRBD1 matches at 8 bases. The CDR3 covers 15 residues. Trimming took 5 bases from V and 3 from J; bases not matched to a gene: 5. CDR1 and CDR2 from the germline V gene are SEHNR and FQNEAQ (reference sequence). The CDR3 DNA sequence: TGTGCCAGCAGCCCACGGACAGGGTCTAATGAAAAACTGTTTTTT. This translates into CASSPRTGSNEKLFF.

This rearrangement joins TRBV25-1 to TRBJ2-5, with 12 bases that match TRBD2. The CDR3 is made up of 15 amino acids. V shed 3 bases, J shed 5 bases, and the junction held 4 bases outside the gene matches. CDR1 and CDR2 from the germline V gene are MGHDK and SYGVNS. For the CDR3, the DNA is TGTGCCAGCAGTGATCAGACTAGCGGGAGCGAGACCCAGTACTTC. This codes for CASSDQTSGSETQYF.

V gene TRBV20-1 combines with J gene TRBJ2-1; TRBD1 aligns across 11 bases. CDR3 length equals 15 residues. Trimming at V came to 0 bases and at J to 7 bases, leaving 5 bases not matched to a gene. CDR1 DFQATT and CDR2 SNEGSKA come from the germline V gene (reference sequence). CDR3 amino acids: CSAREGTGGENEQFF. The CDR3, as DNA: TGCAGTGCTAGAGAAGGGACAGGGGGTGAGAATGAGCAGTTCTTC.

This clonotype has only a few counts. This chain connects TRBV6-2 or TRBV6-3 to TRBJ1-1; the match to TRBD1 covers 8 bases. Germline CDR1 reads MNHEY; CDR2 reads SVGEGT. The J segment lost 6 bases and the V segment lost 2 bases, leaving 2 bases of the junction unmatched. The CDR3 is 13 residues long. This CDR3 reads CASSYVQGAEAFF. In DNA, the CDR3 is TGTGCCAGCAGTTACGTACAGGGGGCTGAAGCTTTCTTT.

This clonotype appeared a few times. V is TRBV29-1 and J is TRBJ1-1; D uncertain. Germline CDR1 and CDR2: SQVTM and ANQGSEA. This CDR3 has 11 residues. V lost 5 bases and J lost 4, with 8 bases in between. CDR3 protein: CSVTRLTEAFF. The CDR3 DNA reads TGCAGCGTTACCAGACTCACTGAAGCTTTCTTT.

This clonotype has only a few counts. The V and J genes are TRBV7-8 and TRBJ1-2; TRBD1 matches at 9 bases. The CDR3 sequence is 15 residues long. Germline V gene lookup returns CDR1 SGHVS and CDR2 FQNEAQ. The J segment lost 5 bases and the V segment lost 4 bases, leaving 8 bases of the junction unmatched. The DNA of the CDR3 is TGTGCCAGCAGCTCGGGACAGGGAAAAGGTTATGGCTACACCTTC. It specifies CASSSGQGKGYGYTF.